This T cell receptor beta chain was captured by sequencing in a study of T-cell memory formation after mild COVID-19. Study background: Most TCR clusters belonged to a single donor. Study observations and caveats: The appearance of some responding clones in pre-infection memory suggested that cross-reactive memory joined.

Trimming removed 2 bases from V and 5 bases from J, with 15 bases in between. This CDR3 is built from 14 residues. Per the germline V gene, CDR1 is DFQATT and CDR2 is SNEGSKA (reference sequence). Note on this clonotype: The antigen is not known.

One entry per CDR3 protein results from TCRdb running MiXCR on the 5' RACE reads. The sample lists over 45,000 distinct CDR3 sequences; around a quarter were seen once. This sequence originates from a man aged 18 to 30 who had mild COVID-19 (a few samples of this study predate the infection). Cell type and time point are not known. The sequencing sample was made of PBMCs or a T cell subset sorted from them (not recorded which). This rearrangement joins TRBV20-1 to TRBJ1-1; maybe TRBD1 (5 bases). CDR3 nucleotide sequence: TGCAGTGCTAGACAACAGGCTTCCAAAACTGAAGCTTTCTTT. Encoded protein: CSARQQASKTEAFF.